This T cell receptor beta chain was obtained from a study of identical twins. Study-wide findings and caveats: Abundant beta clonotypes from cord blood bore fewer insertions; memory repertoires lacked this pattern. Out-of-frame alpha sequences common to twins were enriched for low generation probability.

TCRdb redid the calling of the 5' RACE reads with MiXCR, one entry per CDR3 protein. The table has about 520,000 distinct CDR3 sequences, about 20% seen once. This CDR3 is 16 amino acids long. Germline CDR1 SGHKS, CDR2 YYEKEE (reference sequence). V lost 4 bases and J lost 0, with 16 bases in between. This clonotype has only a few counts. Its antigen is as yet unknown. This same sample was also taken into another study, of T cells expressing NK-cell markers. This second report adds: Cells sorted as CD3+CD56+NKG2C+, CD3+CD56+NKG2C- and CD3+CD56-NKG2C+ T cells supplied the TCR beta repertoires. The study left the HCMV specificity of expanded NKG2C+ T cell clones unresolved.

This clonotype originated in a woman between 18 and 30 years old in good health. The source material was CD4+ T cells sorted from blood. V usage is TRBV5-5 and J usage is TRBJ1-1; D might be TRBD1 (6 bases). The CDR3 spells CASSPTRQVLNTEAFF. The CDR3 region has the DNA TGTGCCAGCAGCCCTACCCGACAGGTGCTGAACACTGAAGCTTTCTTT. Full variable domain (rest looked up from reference TRBV5-5 and TRBJ1-1): DAGVTQSPTHLIKTRGQQVTLRCSPISGHKSVSWYQQVLGQGPQFIFQYYEKEERGRGNFPDRFSARQFPNYSSELNVNALLLGDSALYLCASSPTRQVLNTEAFFGQGTRLTVV.